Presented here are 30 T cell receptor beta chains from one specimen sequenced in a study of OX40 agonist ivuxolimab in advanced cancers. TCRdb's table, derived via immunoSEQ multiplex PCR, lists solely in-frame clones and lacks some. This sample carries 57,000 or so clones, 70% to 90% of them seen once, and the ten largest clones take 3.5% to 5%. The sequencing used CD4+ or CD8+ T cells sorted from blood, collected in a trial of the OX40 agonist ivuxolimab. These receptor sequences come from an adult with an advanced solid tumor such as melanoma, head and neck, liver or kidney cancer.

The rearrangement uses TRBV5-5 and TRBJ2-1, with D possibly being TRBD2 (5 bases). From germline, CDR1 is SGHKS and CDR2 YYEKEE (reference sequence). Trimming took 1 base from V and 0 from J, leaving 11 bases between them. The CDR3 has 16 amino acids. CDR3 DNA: TGTGCCAGCAGCTTGTCCGGGGTAAGCTCCTACAATGAGCAGTTCTTC. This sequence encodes CASSLSGVSSYNEQFF.

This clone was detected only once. The CDR3 DNA is TGTGCCAGCAGCTTGTTCCCTAGGAACACTGAAGCTTTCTTT. Its protein is CASSLFPRNTEAFF. The chain is built from TRBV7-2 and TRBJ1-1; D remains ambiguous. Germline V gene sequence: CDR1 SGHTA, CDR2 FQGNSA. V was pared by 3 bases and J by 1 base, with 9 bases between. The CDR3 has 14 amino acids.

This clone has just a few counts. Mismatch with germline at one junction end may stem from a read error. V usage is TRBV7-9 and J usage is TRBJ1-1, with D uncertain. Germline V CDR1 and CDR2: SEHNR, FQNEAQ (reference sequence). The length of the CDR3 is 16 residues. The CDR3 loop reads CASSLRESRVKTEAFF. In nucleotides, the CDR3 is TGTGCCAGCAGCTTGCGGGAAAGTCGTGTGAAGACTGAAGCTTTCTTT.

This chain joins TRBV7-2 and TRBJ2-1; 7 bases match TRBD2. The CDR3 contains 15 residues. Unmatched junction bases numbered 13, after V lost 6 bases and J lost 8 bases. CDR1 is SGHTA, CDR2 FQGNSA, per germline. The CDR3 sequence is CASSPGLKVNDEQFF. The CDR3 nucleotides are TGTGCCAGCAGTCCGGGACTAAAAGTGAACGATGAGCAGTTCTTC.

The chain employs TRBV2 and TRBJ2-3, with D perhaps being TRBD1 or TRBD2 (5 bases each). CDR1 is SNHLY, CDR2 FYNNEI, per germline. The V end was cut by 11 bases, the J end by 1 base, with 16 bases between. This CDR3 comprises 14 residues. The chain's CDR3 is CACHRRAGTDTQYF. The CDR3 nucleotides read TGTGCCTGTCACAGGCGGGCCGGCACAGATACGCAGTATTTT.

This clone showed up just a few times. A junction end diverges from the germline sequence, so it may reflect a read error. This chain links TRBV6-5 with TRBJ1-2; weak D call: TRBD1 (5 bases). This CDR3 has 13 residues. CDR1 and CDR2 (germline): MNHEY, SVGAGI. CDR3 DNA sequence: TGTGCCACCAGTGAAGGGGCTAACTATGGCTACACCTTC. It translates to CATSEGANYGYTF.

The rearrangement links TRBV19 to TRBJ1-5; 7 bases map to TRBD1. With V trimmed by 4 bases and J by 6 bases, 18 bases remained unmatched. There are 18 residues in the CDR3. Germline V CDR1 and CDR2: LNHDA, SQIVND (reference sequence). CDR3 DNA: TGTGCCAGTAGTAGAACAACGGGGGACAGATTAATGATTCAGCCCCAGCATTTT. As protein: CASSRTTGDRLMIQPQHF.

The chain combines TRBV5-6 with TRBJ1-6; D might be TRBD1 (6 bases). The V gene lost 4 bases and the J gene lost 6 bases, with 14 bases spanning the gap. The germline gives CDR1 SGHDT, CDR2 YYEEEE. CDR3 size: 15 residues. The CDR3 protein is CASSAPDRSNSPLHF. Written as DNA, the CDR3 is TGTGCCAGCAGCGCCCCCGACAGGTCTAATTCACCCCTCCACTTT.

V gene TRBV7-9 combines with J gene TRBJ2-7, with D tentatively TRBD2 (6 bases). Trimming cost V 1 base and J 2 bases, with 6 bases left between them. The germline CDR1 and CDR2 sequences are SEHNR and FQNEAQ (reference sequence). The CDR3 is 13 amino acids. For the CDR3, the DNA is TGTGCCAGCAGCTTAGGCGGGACCTACGAGCAGTACTTC. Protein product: CASSLGGTYEQYF.

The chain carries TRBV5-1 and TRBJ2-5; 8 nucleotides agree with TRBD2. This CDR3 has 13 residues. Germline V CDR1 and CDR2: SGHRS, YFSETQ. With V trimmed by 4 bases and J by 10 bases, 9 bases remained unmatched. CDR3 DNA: TGCGCCAGCAGCCTTAGCGGGGCGGGGGACCAGTACTTC. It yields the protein CASSLSGAGDQYF.

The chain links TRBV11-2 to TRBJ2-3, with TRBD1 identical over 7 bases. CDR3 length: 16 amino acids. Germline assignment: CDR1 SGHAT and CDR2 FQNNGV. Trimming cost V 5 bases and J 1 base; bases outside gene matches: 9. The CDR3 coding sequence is TGTGCCAGCAGCATAGGGACAGATAGTCGCACAGATACGCAGTATTTT. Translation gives CASSIGTDSRTDTQYF.

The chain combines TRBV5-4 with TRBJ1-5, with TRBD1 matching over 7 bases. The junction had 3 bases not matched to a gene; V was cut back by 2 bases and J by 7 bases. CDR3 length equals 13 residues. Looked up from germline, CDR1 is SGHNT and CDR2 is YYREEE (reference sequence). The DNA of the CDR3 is TGTGCCAGCAGCTTCCGGGACAGACAGCCCCAGCATTTT. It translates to CASSFRDRQPQHF. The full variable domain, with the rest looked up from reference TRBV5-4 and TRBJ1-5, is ETGVTQSPTHLIKTRGQQVTLRCSSQSGHNTVSWYQQALGQGPQFIFQYYREEENGRGNFPPRFSGLQFPNYSSELNVNALELDDSALYLCASSFRDRQPQHFGDGTRLSIL.

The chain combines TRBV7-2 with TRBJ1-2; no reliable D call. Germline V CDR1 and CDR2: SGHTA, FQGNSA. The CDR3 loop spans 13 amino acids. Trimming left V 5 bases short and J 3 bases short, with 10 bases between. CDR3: CASSVTVYYGYTF. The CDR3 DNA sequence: TGTGCCAGCAGCGTAACAGTTTACTATGGCTACACCTTC.

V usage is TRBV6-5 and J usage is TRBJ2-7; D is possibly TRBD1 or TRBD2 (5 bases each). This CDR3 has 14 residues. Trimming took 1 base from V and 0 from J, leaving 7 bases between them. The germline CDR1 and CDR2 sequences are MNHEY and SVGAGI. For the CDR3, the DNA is TGTGCCAGCAGTTACTGGGGACCCTCCTACGAGCAGTACTTC. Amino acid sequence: CASSYWGPSYEQYF.

The CDR3 sequence: CASSYYGTGAAGELFF. The CDR3 coding sequence is TGTGCCAGCAGTTACTATGGGACAGGGGCCGCCGGGGAGCTGTTTTTT. J is TRBJ2-2 and V is TRBV6-6, with 10 bases identical to TRBD1. The CDR3 runs to 16 residues. The junction had 5 bases not matched to a gene; V was cut back by 1 base and J by 6 bases. The germline CDR1 and CDR2 sequences are MNHNY and SVGAGI (reference sequence).

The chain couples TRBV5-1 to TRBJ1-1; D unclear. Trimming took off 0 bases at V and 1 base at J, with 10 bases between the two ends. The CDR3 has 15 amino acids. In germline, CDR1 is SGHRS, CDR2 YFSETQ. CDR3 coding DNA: TGCGCCAGCAGCTTGGCACCGGGCGCGAACACTGAAGCTTTCTTT. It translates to CASSLAPGANTEAFF.

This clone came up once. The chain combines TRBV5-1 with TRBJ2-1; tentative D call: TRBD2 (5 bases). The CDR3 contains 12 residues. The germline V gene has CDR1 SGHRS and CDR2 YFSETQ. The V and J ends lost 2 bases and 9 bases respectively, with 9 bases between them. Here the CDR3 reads CASSFMGSEQFF. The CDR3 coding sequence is TGCGCCAGCAGCTTTATGGGGAGTGAGCAGTTCTTC. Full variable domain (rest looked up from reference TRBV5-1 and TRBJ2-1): KAGVTQTPRYLIKTRGQQVTLSCSPISGHRSVSWYQQTPGQGLQFLFEYFSETQRNKGNFPGRFSGRQFSNSRSEMNVSTLELGDSALYLCASSFMGSEQFFGPGTRLTVL.

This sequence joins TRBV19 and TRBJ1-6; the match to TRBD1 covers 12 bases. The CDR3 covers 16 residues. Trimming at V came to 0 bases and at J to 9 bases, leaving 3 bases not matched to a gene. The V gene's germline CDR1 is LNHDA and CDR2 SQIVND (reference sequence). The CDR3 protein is CASSIEGQGARSPLHF. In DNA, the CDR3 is TGTGCCAGTAGTATAGAGGGACAGGGGGCTCGTTCACCCCTCCACTTT.

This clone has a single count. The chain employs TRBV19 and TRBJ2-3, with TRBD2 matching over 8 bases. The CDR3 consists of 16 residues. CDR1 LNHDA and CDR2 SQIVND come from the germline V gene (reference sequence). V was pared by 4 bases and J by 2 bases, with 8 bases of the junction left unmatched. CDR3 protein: CASSTPGGAFTDTQYF. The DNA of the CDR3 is TGTGCCAGTAGTACGCCCGGGGGGGCGTTCACAGATACGCAGTATTTT.

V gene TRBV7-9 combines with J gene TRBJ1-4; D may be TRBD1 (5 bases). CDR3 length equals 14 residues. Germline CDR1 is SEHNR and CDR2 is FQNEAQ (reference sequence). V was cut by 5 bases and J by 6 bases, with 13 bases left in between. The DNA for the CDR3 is TGTGCCAGCAGCCCAGGGACGGGGGATGAAAAACTGTTTTTT. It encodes CASSPGTGDEKLFF. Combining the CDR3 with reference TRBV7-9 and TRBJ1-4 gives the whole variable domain DTGVSQNPRHKITKRGQNVTFRCDPISEHNRLYWYRQTLGQGPEFLTYFQNEAQLEKSRLLSDRFSAERPKGSFSTLEIQRTEQGDSAMYLCASSPGTGDEKLFFGSGTQLSVL.

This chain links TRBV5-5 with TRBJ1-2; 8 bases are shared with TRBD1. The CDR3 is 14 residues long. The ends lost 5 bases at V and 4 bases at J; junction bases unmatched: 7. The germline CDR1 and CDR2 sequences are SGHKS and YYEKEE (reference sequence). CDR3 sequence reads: CASSFDRGSYGYTF. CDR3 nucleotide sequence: TGTGCCAGCAGTTTCGACAGGGGATCCTATGGCTACACCTTC.

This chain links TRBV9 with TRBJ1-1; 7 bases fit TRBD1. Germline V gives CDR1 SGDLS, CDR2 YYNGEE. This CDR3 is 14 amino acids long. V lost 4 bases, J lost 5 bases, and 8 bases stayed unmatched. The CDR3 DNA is TGTGCCAGCAGCTTTGGGGCAGGGGGAACTGAAGCTTTCTTT. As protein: CASSFGAGGTEAFF.

Here the CDR3 reads CASSQPTGPGNTIYF. The CDR3 DNA is TGTGCCAGCAGCCAACCAACAGGGCCTGGAAACACCATATATTTT. This chain connects TRBV11-1 to TRBJ1-3; a weak D match, TRBD1 (6 bases). This CDR3 comprises 15 residues. Trimming removed 5 bases at V and 2 bases at J, with 13 bases between. Germline V lookup: CDR1 SGHAT, CDR2 FQDESV (reference sequence).

The CDR3: CASSVEGPYGYTF. CDR3 in DNA: TGTGCCAGCAGTGTAGAGGGCCCCTATGGCTACACCTTC. The genes are TRBV2 and TRBJ1-2; D is undetermined. V was trimmed by 4 bases and J by 4 bases, leaving 10 bases between them. Germline loops: CDR1 SNHLY, CDR2 FYNNEI. This CDR3 comprises 13 residues.

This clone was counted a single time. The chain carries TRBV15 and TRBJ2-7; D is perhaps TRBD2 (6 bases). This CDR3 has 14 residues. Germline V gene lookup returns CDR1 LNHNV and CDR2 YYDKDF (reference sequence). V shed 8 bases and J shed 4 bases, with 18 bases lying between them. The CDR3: CATSRGAAQYEQYF. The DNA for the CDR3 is TGTGCCACCTCACGCGGGGCAGCGCAGTACGAGCAGTACTTC.

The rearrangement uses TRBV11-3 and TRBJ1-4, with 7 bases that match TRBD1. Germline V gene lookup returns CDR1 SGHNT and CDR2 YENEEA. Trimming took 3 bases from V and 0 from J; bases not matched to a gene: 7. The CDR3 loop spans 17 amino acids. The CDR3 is CASSFGGDSATNEKLFF. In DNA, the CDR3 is TGTGCCAGCAGCTTTGGGGGGGACAGCGCAACTAATGAAAAACTGTTTTTT.

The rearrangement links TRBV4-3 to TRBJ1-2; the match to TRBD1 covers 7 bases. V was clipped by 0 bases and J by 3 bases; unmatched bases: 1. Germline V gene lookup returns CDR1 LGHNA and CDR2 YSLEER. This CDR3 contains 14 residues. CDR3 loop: CASSQETGYYGYTF. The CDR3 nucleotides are TGCGCCAGCAGCCAAGAGACAGGGTACTATGGCTACACCTTC.

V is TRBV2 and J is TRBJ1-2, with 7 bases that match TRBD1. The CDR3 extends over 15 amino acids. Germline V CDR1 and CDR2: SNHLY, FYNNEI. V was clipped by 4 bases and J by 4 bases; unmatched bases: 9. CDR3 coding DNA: TGTGCCAGCAGTGTAGACGGACAGGCCATCTATGGCTACACCTTC. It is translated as CASSVDGQAIYGYTF.

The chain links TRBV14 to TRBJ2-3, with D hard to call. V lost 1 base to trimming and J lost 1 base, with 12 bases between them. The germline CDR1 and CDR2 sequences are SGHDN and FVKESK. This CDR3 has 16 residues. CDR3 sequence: CASSQGFTRGTDTQYF. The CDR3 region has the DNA TGTGCCAGCAGCCAAGGGTTTACACGTGGCACAGATACGCAGTATTTT.

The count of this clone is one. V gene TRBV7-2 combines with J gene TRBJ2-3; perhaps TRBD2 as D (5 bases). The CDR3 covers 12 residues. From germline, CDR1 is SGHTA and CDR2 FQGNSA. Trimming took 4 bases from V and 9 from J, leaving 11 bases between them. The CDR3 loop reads CASSSYEGTQYF. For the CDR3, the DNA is TGTGCCAGCAGCTCATACGAGGGAACGCAGTATTTT.